The clone carrying this TCR beta chain was detected many times. The antigen remains undetermined. Per germline, CDR1 MNHEY and CDR2 SMNVEV (reference sequence). There are 14 residues in the CDR3. V was clipped by 3 bases and J by 0 bases, with 9 bases between them. TCRbeta library preparation incorporated unique molecular identifiers. TCRdb ran MiXCR on the PCR reads and lists one entry per CDR3 protein. This sample has some 50,000 distinct CDR3 sequences, with 9.2% found just once. These data are taken from a study of T-cell reconstitution after alpha-beta-depleted transplantation in children. Study-level results: Surviving recipient T cells and thymic progenitors underlay high day-60 TCRbeta diversity in some patients. It was newly produced T cells that mostly accounted for T-cell counts and diversity one year after transplant. Two months or so post-transplant, alpha-beta T cells reportedly derived from several hundred expanded graft clones.

This sample comprised PBMCs, mostly from graft donor cells, obtained 60 days after TCRalphabeta/CD19-depleted stem cell transplant. The sequence derives from a male patient under 10 years old who had a stem cell transplant for chronic granulomatous disease, so the T cells may come from the graft donor. The J gene is TRBJ2-7, the V gene TRBV27, with a weak D call TRBD2 (5 bases). This CDR3 is CASSFSGSSYEQYF. CDR3 sequence (DNA): TGTGCCAGCAGTTTCAGTGGGAGCTCCTACGAGCAGTACTTC.